This T cell receptor beta chain was sequenced in a study of T cell responses to AZD1222 COVID-19 vaccine. Findings of the study overall: Spike-spanning, vaccine-associated CD4 TCRs were dominant at 160-218 and 743-854. Most donors were white British, females outnumbered males, and clonal diversity was possibly underestimated.

Method: immunoSEQ multiplex PCR; TCRdb's copy keeps in-frame clones and lacks some. This table holds some 130,000 clones, nearly 95% found once. On this clone itself: Its antigen is not identified.

The V gene's germline CDR1 is SGHAT and CDR2 FQNNGV. The CDR3 contains 17 residues. The V gene lost 5 bases and the J gene lost 0 bases, with 16 bases spanning the gap. The sample consisted of peripheral blood, taken on day 0 of AZD1222 vaccination. The source of this sequence is an adult in good health. J is TRBJ2-2 and V is TRBV11-2, with D uncertain. The CDR3 region has the DNA TGTGCCAGCAGCCCTCAGGACCGCTCCTCGAACACCGGGGAGCTGTTTTTT. Translating gives CASSPQDRSSNTGELFF.